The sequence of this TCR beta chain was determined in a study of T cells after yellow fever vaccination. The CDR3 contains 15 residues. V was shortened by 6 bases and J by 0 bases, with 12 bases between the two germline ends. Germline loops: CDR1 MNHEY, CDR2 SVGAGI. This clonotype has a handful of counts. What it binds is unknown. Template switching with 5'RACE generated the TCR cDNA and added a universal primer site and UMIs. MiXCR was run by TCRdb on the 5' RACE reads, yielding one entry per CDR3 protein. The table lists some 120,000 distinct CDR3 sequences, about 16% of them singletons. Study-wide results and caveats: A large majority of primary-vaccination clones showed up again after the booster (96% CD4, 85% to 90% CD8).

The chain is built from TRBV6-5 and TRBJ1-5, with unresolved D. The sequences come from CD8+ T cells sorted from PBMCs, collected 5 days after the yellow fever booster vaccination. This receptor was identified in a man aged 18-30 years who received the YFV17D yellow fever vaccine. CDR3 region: CASRPRTGSNQPQHF. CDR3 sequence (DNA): TGTGCCAGCAGGCCCCGGACGGGTAGCAATCAGCCCCAGCATTTT.